The present entry profiles one T cell receptor beta chain with its context. This entry belongs to a study of blood T cell repertoires in COVID-19. About the research overall: COVID-19 samples from acute and convalescent phases originated in the United States, Italy and Spain.

In germline, CDR1 is MNHEY, CDR2 SVGAGI. This CDR3 region has 15 residues. Deletions cut 4 bases from V and 4 bases from J, with 16 bases between. Clones were sequenced by immunoSEQ multiplex PCR, and TCRdb holds only the in-frame ones, with some missing. The table lists tens of thousands of clones, around 81% of them singletons, with 5.3% in the top ten. The sample comprised peripheral blood. The TCR sequence derives from a man in his 70s with acute or convalescent COVID-19. V and J are TRBV6-5 and TRBJ2-5, with D maybe TRBD1 (6 bases). CDR3 in DNA: TGTGCCAGCAGTTCCCGAAGGGGGACAAGAGAGACCCAGTACTTC. Its protein product is CASSSRRGTRETQYF.